This T cell receptor (beta chain) came from a study of blood T cell repertoires in COVID-19. Study context: Both acute and convalescent COVID-19 samples were obtained from the United States, Italy and Spain. Sources were T cells, B-cell-depleted T cells, or PBMCs; the material itself was cDNA or gDNA.

Profiled with immunoSEQ multiplex PCR; TCRdb holds only in-frame clones, not every one. The repertoire holds approximately 170,000 clones, with 83% as singletons. This TCR was recovered from a woman of 80 years or more with acute or convalescent COVID-19. The sequenced material came from peripheral blood.

CDR3 DNA: TGTGCCAGCAGCTTAGAGCGGACTAGCGGCCGGGAGACCCAGTACTTC. It encodes CASSLERTSGRETQYF. This rearrangement joins TRBV7-9 to TRBJ2-5, with 10 bases identical to TRBD2. CDR3 length equals 16 residues. Germline CDR1 is SEHNR and CDR2 is FQNEAQ (reference sequence). After removal of 1 base from V and 5 bases from J, the junction contained 7 bases not matched to a gene. The entire variable domain, with the rest obtained from reference TRBV7-9 and TRBJ2-5, is as follows: DTGVSQNPRHKITKRGQNVTFRCDPISEHNRLYWYRQTLGQGPEFLTYFQNEAQLEKSRLLSDRFSAERPKGSFSTLEIQRTEQGDSAMYLCASSLERTSGRETQYFGPGTRLLVL.